The entry that follows covers one T cell receptor (beta chain) sequence. As yet, its antigen is unknown. With 2 bases clipped from V and 2 bases from J, the junction kept 6 bases outside the gene matches. Germline CDR1 is SGHRS and CDR2 is YFSETQ. The CDR3 has 15 amino acids. The sample originates from a study of cytomegalovirus exposure and HLA in healthy donors. Findings and caveats of the study: Looking again later, the authors saw that most CMV-associated TCR beta chains seemed HLA-restricted.

The study ran its PCR with 60 Vbeta and 13 Jbeta primers. Method: immunoSEQ multiplex PCR; TCRdb's copy keeps in-frame clones and lacks some. The sample contains roughly 100,000 clones, around 79% of which appear only once. The sample taken for sequencing was PBMCs. This TCR was recovered from a woman in her thirties or forties in good health and CMV-seronegative. J is TRBJ2-5 and V is TRBV5-1, with TRBD1 identical over 7 bases. The CDR3 loop is CASSLPGQLQETQYF. CDR3 DNA sequence: TGCGCCAGCAGCTTACCGGGACAGTTACAAGAGACCCAGTACTTC.